This TCR beta chain was identified during a study of human T cells and chemical hapten exposure. CDR3 length equals 17 residues. Time point specified: patch test 1, 2 weeks after DPC sensitization. As for treatment: therapeutic diphenylcyclopropenone sensitization with weekly scalp DPC. One entry per CDR3 protein, called by TCRdb with MiXCR from the RACE reads. Of some 170,000 distinct CDR3 sequences in the sample, 20% to 25% were seen once. The TCR sequence derives from a woman between 50 and 59 years old with alopecia areata. Some clones in this sample may be carry-over from other donors' samples. V usage is TRBV21-1 and J usage is TRBJ1-1. TRBV21-1 represents a pseudogene. The sample was whole blood, taken in connection with sensitization to the hapten diphenylcyclopropenone (DPC). CDR3 region: CASTKGLPKGTLREAFF. The CDR3 DNA is TGTGCCAGCACAAAGGGGCTACCTAAGGGTACGTTGCGTGAAGCTTTCTTT.